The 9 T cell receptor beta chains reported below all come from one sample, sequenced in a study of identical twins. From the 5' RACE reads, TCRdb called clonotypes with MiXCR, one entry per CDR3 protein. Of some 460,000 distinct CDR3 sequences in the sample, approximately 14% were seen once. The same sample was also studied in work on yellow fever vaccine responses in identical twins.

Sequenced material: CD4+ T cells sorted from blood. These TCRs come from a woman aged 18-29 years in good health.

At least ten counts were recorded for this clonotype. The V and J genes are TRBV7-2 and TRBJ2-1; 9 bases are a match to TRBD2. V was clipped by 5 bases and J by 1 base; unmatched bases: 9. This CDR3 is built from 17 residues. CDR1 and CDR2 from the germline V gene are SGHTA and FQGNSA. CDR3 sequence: CASSPSRGGASYNEQFF. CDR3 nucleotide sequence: TGTGCCAGCAGCCCCTCCCGCGGGGGGGCTTCCTACAATGAGCAGTTCTTC.

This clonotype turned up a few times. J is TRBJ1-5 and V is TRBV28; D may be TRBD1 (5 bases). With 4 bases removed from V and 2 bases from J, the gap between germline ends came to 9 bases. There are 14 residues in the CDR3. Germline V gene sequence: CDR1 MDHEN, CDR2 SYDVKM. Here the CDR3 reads CASSSGHGNQPQHF. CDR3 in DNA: TGTGCCAGCAGTTCCGGACATGGCAATCAGCCCCAGCATTTT. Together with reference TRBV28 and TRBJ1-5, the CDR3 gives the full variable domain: DVKVTQSSRYLVKRTGEKVFLECVQDMDHENMFWYRQDPGLGLRLIYFSYDVKMKEKGDIPEGYSVSREKKERFSLILESASTNQTSMYLCASSSGHGNQPQHFGDGTRLSIL.

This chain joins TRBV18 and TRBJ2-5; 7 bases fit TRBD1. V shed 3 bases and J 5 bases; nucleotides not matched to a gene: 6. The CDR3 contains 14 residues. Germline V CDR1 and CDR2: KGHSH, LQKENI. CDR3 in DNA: TGTGCCAGCTCACCCAACAGGGGTCGTGAGACCCAGTACTTC. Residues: CASSPNRGRETQYF.

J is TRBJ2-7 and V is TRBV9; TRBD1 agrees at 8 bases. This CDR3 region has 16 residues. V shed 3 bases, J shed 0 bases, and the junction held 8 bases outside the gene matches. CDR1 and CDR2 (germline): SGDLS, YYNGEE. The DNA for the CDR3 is TGTGCCAGCAGCGACCACAGGGGGATAAGCTCCTACGAGCAGTACTTC. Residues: CASSDHRGISSYEQYF.

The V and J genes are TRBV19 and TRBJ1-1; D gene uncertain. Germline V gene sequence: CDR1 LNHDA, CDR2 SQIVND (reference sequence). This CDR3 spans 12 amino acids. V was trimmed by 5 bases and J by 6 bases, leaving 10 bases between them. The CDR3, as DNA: TGTGCCAGTAGTGGAAAGTCGGCTGAAGCTTTCTTT. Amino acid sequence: CASSGKSAEAFF.

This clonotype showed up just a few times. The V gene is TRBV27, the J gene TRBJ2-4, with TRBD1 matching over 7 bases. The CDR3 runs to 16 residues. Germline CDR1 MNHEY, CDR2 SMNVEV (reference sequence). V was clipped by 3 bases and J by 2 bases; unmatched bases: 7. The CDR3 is CASSFRGGASKNIQYF. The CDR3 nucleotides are TGTGCCAGCAGTTTCCGAGGGGGCGCTTCCAAAAACATTCAGTACTTC.

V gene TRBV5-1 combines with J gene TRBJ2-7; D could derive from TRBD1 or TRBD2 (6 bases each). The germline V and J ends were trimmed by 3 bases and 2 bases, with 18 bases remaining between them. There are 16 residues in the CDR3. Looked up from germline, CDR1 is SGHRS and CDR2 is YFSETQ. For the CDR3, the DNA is TGCGCCAGCAGCTCCCGGGTGGGGGGCGGACCCTACGAGCAGTACTTC. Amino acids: CASSSRVGGGPYEQYF. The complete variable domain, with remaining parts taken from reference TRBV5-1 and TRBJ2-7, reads KAGVTQTPRYLIKTRGQQVTLSCSPISGHRSVSWYQQTPGQGLQFLFEYFSETQRNKGNFPGRFSGRQFSNSRSEMNVSTLELGDSALYLCASSSRVGGGPYEQYFGPGTRLTVT.

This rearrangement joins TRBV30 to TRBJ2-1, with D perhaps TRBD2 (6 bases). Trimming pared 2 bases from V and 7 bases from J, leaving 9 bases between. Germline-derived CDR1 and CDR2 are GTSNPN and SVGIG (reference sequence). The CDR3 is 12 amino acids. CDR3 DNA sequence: TGTGCCTGGAGTCGAGGAGGGAATGAGCAGTTCTTC. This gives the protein CAWSRGGNEQFF.

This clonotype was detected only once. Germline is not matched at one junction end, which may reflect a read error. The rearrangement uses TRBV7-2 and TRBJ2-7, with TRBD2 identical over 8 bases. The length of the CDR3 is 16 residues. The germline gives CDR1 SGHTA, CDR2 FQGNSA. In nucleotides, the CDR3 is TGTGCCAGCAGCCCTGACCCGACTAGCGCTTCCTACGAGCTGTACTTC. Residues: CASSPDPTSASYELYF.